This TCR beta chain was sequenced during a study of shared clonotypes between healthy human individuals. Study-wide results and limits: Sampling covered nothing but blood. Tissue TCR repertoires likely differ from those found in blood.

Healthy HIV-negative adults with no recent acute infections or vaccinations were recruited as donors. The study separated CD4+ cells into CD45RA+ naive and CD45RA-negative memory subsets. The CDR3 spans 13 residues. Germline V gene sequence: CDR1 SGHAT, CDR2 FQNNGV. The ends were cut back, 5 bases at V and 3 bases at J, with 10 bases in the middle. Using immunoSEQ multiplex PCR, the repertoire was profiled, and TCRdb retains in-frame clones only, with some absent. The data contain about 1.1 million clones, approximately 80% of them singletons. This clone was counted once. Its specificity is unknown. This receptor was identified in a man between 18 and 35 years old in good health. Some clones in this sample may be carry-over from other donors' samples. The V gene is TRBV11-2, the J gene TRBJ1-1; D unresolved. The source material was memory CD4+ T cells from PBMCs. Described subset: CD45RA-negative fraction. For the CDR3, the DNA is TGTGCCAGCAGCAGTCGGAGGTACACTGAAGCTTTCTTT. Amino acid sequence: CASSSRRYTEAFF.